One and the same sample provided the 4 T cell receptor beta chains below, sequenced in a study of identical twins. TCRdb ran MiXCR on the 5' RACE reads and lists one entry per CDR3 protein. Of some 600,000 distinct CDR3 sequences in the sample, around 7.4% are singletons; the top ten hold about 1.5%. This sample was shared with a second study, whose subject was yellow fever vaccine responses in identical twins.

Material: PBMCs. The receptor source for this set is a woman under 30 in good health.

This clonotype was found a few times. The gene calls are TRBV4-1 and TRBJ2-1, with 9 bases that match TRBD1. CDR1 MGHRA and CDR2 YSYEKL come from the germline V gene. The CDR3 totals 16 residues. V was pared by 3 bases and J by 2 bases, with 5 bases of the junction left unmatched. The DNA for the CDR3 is TGCGCCAGCAGCCACCTCCGGGACAGGGCCTACAATGAGCAGTTCTTC. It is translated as CASSHLRDRAYNEQFF.

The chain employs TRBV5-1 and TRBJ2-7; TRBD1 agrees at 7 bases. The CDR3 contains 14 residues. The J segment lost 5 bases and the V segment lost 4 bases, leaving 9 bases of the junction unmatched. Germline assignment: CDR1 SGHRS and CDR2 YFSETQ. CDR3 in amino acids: CASSPTQGYNEQYF. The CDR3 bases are TGCGCCAGCAGCCCGACACAGGGGTACAACGAGCAGTACTTC.

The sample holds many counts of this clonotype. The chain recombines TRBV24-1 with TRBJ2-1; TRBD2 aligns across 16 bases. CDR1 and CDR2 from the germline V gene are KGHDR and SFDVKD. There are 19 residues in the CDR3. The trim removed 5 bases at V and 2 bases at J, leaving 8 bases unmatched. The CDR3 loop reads CATSGPGLAGGVTYNEQFF. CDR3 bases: TGTGCCACCAGTGGTCCGGGACTAGCGGGAGGGGTCACCTACAATGAGCAGTTCTTC.

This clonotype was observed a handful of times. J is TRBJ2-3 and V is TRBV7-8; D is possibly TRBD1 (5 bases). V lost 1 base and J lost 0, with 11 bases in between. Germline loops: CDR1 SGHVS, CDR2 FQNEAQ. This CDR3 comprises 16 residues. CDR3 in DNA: TGTGCCAGCAGCTTAGTAGGCAGGGCAAGCACAGATACGCAGTATTTT. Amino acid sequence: CASSLVGRASTDTQYF.